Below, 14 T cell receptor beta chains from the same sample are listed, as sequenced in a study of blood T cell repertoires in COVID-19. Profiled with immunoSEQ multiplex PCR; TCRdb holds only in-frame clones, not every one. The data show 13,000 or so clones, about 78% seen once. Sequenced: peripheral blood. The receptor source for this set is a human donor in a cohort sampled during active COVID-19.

CDR3 DNA: TGTGCCAGCAGCCAAGAAAAGGGAGCCACCTACGAGCAGTACTTC. Protein product: CASSQEKGATYEQYF. The chain recombines TRBV4-2 with TRBJ2-7; D is possibly TRBD2 (5 bases). The V gene lost 0 bases and the J gene lost 2 bases, with 11 bases spanning the gap. The CDR3 consists of 15 residues. Germline V gives CDR1 LGHNA, CDR2 YNFKEQ.

CDR3: CASSPGTGDGLNTGELFF. The CDR3 coding sequence is TGCGCCAGCAGCCCCGGGACAGGGGACGGCCTAAACACCGGGGAGCTGTTTTTT. This chain links TRBV5-1 with TRBJ2-2; 10 bases match TRBD1. This CDR3 has 18 residues. V trimming: 4 bases; J trimming: 2 bases; junction bases outside the gene matches: 11. Germline V gene sequence: CDR1 SGHRS, CDR2 YFSETQ. The full variable domain, completed using reference TRBV5-1 and TRBJ2-2, is KAGVTQTPRYLIKTRGQQVTLSCSPISGHRSVSWYQQTPGQGLQFLFEYFSETQRNKGNFPGRFSGRQFSNSRSEMNVSTLELGDSALYLCASSPGTGDGLNTGELFFGEGSRLTVL.

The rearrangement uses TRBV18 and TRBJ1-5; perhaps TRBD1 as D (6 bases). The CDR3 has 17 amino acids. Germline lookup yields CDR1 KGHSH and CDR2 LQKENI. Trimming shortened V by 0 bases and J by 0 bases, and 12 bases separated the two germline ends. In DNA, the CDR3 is TGTGCCAGCTCACCACCGGCCGGACAGTATAGCAATCAGCCCCAGCATTTT. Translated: CASSPPAGQYSNQPQHF.

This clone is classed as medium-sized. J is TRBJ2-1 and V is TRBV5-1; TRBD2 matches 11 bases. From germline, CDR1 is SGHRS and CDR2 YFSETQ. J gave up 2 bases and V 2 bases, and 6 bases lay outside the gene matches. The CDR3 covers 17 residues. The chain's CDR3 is CASSFTGLAGPYNEQFF. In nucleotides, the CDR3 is TGCGCCAGCAGCTTTACCGGACTAGCGGGTCCCTACAATGAGCAGTTCTTC.

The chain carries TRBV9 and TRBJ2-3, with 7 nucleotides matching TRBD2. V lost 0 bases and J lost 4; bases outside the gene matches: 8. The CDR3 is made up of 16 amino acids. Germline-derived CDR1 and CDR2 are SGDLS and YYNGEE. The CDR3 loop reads CASSVATLGGADTQYF. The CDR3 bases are TGTGCCAGCAGCGTAGCTACGTTGGGGGGGGCAGATACGCAGTATTTT.

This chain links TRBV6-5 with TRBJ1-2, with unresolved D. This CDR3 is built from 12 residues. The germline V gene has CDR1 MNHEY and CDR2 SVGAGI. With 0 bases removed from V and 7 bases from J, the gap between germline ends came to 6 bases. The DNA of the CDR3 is TGTGCCAGCAGTTACTCAGGCGGTGGCTACACCTTC. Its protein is CASSYSGGGYTF.

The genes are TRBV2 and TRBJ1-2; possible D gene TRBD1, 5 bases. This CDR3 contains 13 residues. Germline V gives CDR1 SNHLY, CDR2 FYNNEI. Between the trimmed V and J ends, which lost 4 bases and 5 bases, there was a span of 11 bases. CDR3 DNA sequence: TGTGCCAGCAGTGGTTCAGGGACTTATGGCTACACCTTC. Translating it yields CASSGSGTYGYTF.

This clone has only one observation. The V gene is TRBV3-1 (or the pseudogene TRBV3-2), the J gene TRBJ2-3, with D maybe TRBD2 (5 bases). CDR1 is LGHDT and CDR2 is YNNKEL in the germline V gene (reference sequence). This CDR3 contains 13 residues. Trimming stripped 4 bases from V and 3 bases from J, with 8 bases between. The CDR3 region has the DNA TGTGCCAGCAGCCCACGAGGGACAGATACGCAGTATTTT. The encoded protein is CASSPRGTDTQYF.

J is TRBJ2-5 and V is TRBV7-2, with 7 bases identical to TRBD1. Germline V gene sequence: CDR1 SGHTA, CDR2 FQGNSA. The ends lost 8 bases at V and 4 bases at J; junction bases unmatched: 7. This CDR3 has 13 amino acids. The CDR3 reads CASSRGSGETQYF. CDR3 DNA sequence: TGTGCCAGCTCCAGGGGGTCGGGAGAGACCCAGTACTTC.

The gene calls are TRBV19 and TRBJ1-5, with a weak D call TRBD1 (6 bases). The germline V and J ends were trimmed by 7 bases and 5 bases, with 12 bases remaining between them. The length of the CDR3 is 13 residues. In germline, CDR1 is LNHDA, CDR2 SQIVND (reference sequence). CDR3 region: CASTATGYQPQHF. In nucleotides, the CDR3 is TGTGCCAGTACCGCCACAGGGTATCAGCCCCAGCATTTT.

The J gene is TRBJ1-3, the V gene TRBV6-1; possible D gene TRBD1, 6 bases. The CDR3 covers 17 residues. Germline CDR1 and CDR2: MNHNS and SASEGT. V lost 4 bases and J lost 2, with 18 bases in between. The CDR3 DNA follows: TGTGCCAGCAGTGCTGGGCCCCCGGGGGGCGCTGGAAACACCATATATTTT. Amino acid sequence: CASSAGPPGGAGNTIYF.

The CDR3 sequence: CASTKPTGRNTEAFF. The DNA of the CDR3 is TGTGCCAGCACCAAGCCCACAGGACGGAACACTGAAGCTTTCTTT. The chain combines TRBV7-9 with TRBJ1-1; possible D gene TRBD1, 5 bases. V lost 7 bases and J 1 base, leaving 16 bases between the germline ends. Germline V lookup: CDR1 SEHNR, CDR2 FQNEAQ (reference sequence). The CDR3 contains 15 residues.

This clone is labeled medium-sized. The CDR3 is CASSPDDRDTEAFF. The CDR3 DNA is TGTGCCAGTAGTCCTGACGACAGGGACACTGAAGCTTTCTTT. V usage is TRBV19 and J usage is TRBJ1-1; 7 bases are a match to TRBD1. Germline CDR1 and CDR2: LNHDA and SQIVND (reference sequence). The V and J ends lost 5 bases and 3 bases, in that order; junction bases with no gene match: 6. CDR3 length equals 14 residues.

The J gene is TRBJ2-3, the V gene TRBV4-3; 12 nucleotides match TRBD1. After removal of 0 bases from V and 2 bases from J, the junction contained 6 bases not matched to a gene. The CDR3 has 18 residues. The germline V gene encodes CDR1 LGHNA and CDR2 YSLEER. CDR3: CASSQDPGTGGLTDTQYF. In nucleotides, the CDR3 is TGCGCCAGCAGCCAAGATCCAGGGACAGGGGGCCTCACAGATACGCAGTATTTT.